This TCR beta chain is from a study of T-cell memory formation after mild COVID-19. Study-level information: Across donors, TCR clusters were largely donor specific.

The sample holds a few counts of this clonotype. Antigen unknown. The germline V and J ends were trimmed by 3 bases and 3 bases, with 13 bases remaining between them. Germline assignment: CDR1 LNHDA and CDR2 SQIVND (reference sequence). The CDR3 runs to 15 residues. Employing constant-segment primers, 5'RACE generated TCR alpha and TCR beta cDNA libraries bearing sample barcodes and UMIs. TCRdb re-analysed the 5' RACE reads in MiXCR, keeping a single row per CDR3 protein. Of roughly 450,000 distinct CDR3 sequences in the sample, roughly 18% were seen once. The study, taken as a whole, reports: Memory cells collected pre-infection included some clones that later responded, suggesting cross-reactive memory joined. Mostly located in CM and EM were contracting CD4+ clones, with contracting CD8+ clones located in EMRA.

The rearrangement links TRBV19 to TRBJ2-3; no clear D. This TCR derives from an adult woman who had mild COVID-19 (a few samples of this study predate the infection). Cell type and time point are not known. The material sequenced was PBMCs or a T cell subset sorted from them (not recorded which). The CDR3 spells CASSMIEDLTDTQYF. The CDR3 bases are TGTGCCAGTAGTATGATTGAGGACCTGACAGATACGCAGTATTTT.